This TCR beta chain is drawn from a study of blood T cell repertoires in COVID-19. For the study at large: The origin of the acute and convalescent COVID-19 samples was the United States, Italy and Spain. In each case, the material was cDNA or gDNA derived from T cells, B-cell-depleted T cells, or PBMCs.

Produced via immunoSEQ multiplex PCR; TCRdb's table is partial and in-frame only. This sample has tens of thousands of clones; 89% occur once, and the top ten carry 4.9%. Germline V lookup: CDR1 SQVTM, CDR2 ANQGSEA. The CDR3 is 12 amino acids. The V gene lost 6 bases and the J gene lost 7 bases, with 15 bases spanning the gap. The chain recombines TRBV29-1 with TRBJ1-2, with D perhaps TRBD1 (6 bases). Specimen: peripheral blood. The TCR sequence derives from a woman aged 50 to 65 with active COVID-19. CDR3 loop: CSVQLTGFGYTF. The CDR3 nucleotides are TGCAGCGTCCAACTCACAGGGTTTGGCTACACCTTC.